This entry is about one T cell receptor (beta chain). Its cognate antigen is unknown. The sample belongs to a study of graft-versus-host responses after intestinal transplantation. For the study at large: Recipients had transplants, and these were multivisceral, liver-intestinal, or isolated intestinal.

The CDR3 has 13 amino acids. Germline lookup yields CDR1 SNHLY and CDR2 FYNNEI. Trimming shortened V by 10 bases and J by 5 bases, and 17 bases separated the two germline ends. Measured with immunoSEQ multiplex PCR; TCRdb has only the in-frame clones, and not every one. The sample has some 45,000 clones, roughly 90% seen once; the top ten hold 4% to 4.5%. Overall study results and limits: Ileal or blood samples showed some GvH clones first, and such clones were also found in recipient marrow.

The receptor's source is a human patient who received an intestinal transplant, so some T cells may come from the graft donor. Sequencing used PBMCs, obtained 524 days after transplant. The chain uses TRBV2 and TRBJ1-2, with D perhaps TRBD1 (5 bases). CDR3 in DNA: TGTGCCACTCGGGACGGGTGGAGTTATGGCTACACCTTC. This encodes CATRDGWSYGYTF.